This T cell receptor beta chain was identified during a study of T cell responses to AZD1222 COVID-19 vaccine. Generated by immunoSEQ multiplex PCR, the TCRdb table keeps only in-frame clones and is missing some. The sample has 150,000 to 200,000 clones; 80% to 95% are singletons. Note on this clone: Its antigen is unidentified.

This CDR3 has 18 residues. Germline V gene sequence: CDR1 SEHNR, CDR2 FQNEAQ (reference sequence). The V segment lost 5 bases and the J segment 0 bases; nucleotides outside the gene matches: 11. Findings and caveats of the study: Dominant CD4 TCR responses targeted spike regions 160-218 and 743-854.

This clonotype was obtained from an adult who received the AZD1222 COVID-19 vaccine. The chain recombines TRBV7-9 with TRBJ2-4, with TRBD1 matching over 9 bases. Sequences were derived from peripheral blood, sampled 28 days after the second AZD1222 dose. The CDR3 bases are TGTGCCAGCAGCCGGACAGGGGAGGGATCCCTAGCCAAAAACATTCAGTACTTC. Its protein product is CASSRTGEGSLAKNIQYF.